A selection of T cell receptor beta chains follows, all from one sample in a study of blood T cell repertoires in COVID-19. TCRdb's table, derived via immunoSEQ multiplex PCR, lists solely in-frame clones and lacks some. Among about 300,000 clones listed, around 82% were seen once. Sequences were obtained from peripheral blood. The receptors originated from a woman between 50 and 59 years old with acute or convalescent COVID-19. The CDR3 runs from the conserved cysteine through the conserved F or W. The D gene is left open where the match is weak. Clone sizes are given selectively: once, few, many, or a class where the clone is expanded.

clone size	D gene	V gene	J gene	CDR3 DNA	CDR3 protein
NA	NA	TRBV12-5	TRBJ2-2	TGTGCTAGTGCCGACACCGGGGAGCTGTTTTTT	CASADTGELFF
NA	NA	TRBV7-2	TRBJ2-7	TGTGCCAGCAGCTTAGCAGGGACATCCTACGAGCAGTACTTC	CASSLAGTSYEQYF
NA	TRBD1	TRBV27	TRBJ1-6	TGTGCCAGCAGTTTTACCAGGGGGTCCCTCCACTTT	CASSFTRGSLHF
NA	NA	TRBV11-2	TRBJ2-1	TGTGCCAGCAGCTTACGGGGTAACAATGAGCAGTTCTTC	CASSLRGNNEQFF
few	TRBD1	TRBV7-2	TRBJ1-2	TGTGCCAGCAGCTTAGGGGGGACAGGGTACGGCTACACCTTC	CASSLGGTGYGYTF
NA	NA	TRBV5-1	TRBJ2-2	TGCGCCAGCAGCTTGGCACAGGGGAACACCGGGGAGCTGTTTTTT	CASSLAQGNTGELFF
NA	TRBD1	TRBV25-1	TRBJ1-2	TGTGCCAGCAGTGACAGGGGGCGCGACTATGGCTACACCTTC	CASSDRGRDYGYTF
NA	NA	TRBV6-2/TRBV6-3	TRBJ1-1	TGTGCCAGCAGTTATAATCCGGTCACTGAAGCTTTCTTT	CASSYNPVTEAFF
NA	NA	TRBV12-3/TRBV12-4	TRBJ2-2	TGTGCCAGCAGTCCCTCTGCCGGGGAGCTGTTTTTT	CASSPSAGELFF
few	TRBD1	TRBV3-1/TRBV3-2	TRBJ1-4	TGTGCCAGCAGCTCGCGGGACAGGGGTGAAAAACTGTTTTTT	CASSSRDRGEKLFF
once	TRBD1	TRBV5-1	TRBJ1-5	TGCGCCAGCAGCCGGACAGGGGGCGCAGATCAGCCCCAGCATTTT	CASSRTGGADQPQHF
NA	TRBD2	TRBV5-6	TRBJ2-3	TGTGCCAGCAGCCCTGGACTAGCGGGAGGGGGAGATACGCAGTATTTT	CASSPGLAGGGDTQYF
NA	NA	TRBV6-4	TRBJ1-2	TGTGCCAGCAGTGACGGCAGCGGGCCCTATAGAGGCTACACCTTC	CASSDGSGPYRGYTF
NA	NA	TRBV4-1	TRBJ2-3	TGCGCCAGCAGCCAAGATGTACGGGATACGCAGTATTTT	CASSQDVRDTQYF
once	NA	TRBV30	TRBJ2-1	TGTGCCTGGAGCGCGCTCTCTCCCCTGGCGGGATCCTACAATGAGCAGTTCTTC	CAWSALSPLAGSYNEQFF
once	TRBD1	TRBV5-5	TRBJ1-5	TGTGCCAGCAGCTTGAGGCCGGACAGGAGCAATCAGCCCCAGCATTTT	CASSLRPDRSNQPQHF
many	NA	TRBV11-2	TRBJ2-2	TGTGCCAGCACGAGGACAGTCAACACCGGGGAGCTGTTTTTT	CASTRTVNTGELFF
NA	TRBD2	TRBV6-2/TRBV6-3	TRBJ2-7	TGTGCCAGCAGTTACGGGACTAGCGGCTACGAGCAGTACTTC	CASSYGTSGYEQYF
many	NA	TRBV3-1/TRBV3-2	TRBJ2-7	TGTGCCAGCAGCCAATTGTTAGGGACTGGCGAGCAGTACTTC	CASSQLLGTGEQYF
NA	TRBD1	TRBV9	TRBJ1-2	TGTGCCAGCAGCGGGGACAGAAGGAATAGGGGTGGCTACACCTTC	CASSGDRRNRGGYTF
NA	NA	TRBV5-1	TRBJ1-4	TGCGCCAGCAGCTTGTCTGGGGCCGCAAAACTGTTTTTT	CASSLSGAAKLFF
NA	TRBD1	TRBV27	TRBJ1-3	TGTGCCAGCAGCCCAGGGGGTCAGGGCACCATATATTTT	CASSPGGQGTIYF
NA	TRBD1	TRBV6-5	TRBJ2-2	TGTGCCAGCCATCTGACAGGGGATGGCGGGGAGCTGTTTTTT	CASHLTGDGGELFF
NA	TRBD2	TRBV15	TRBJ2-1	TGTGCCACCAGCAGAGTCCCTAGCGGGAGCTACAATGAGCAGTTCTTC	CATSRVPSGSYNEQFF
NA	NA	TRBV18	TRBJ1-4	TGTGCCAGCTCACCGGGACACTACTATAATGAAAAACTGTTTTTT	CASSPGHYYNEKLFF
once	NA	TRBV24-1	TRBJ1-1	TGTGCCACCTCTGGGAGGGACGGGACAATGAACACTGAAGCTTTCTTT	CATSGRDGTMNTEAFF
NA	NA	TRBV10-2	TRBJ2-1	TGCGCCAGCAGTCCTAGCTCCTACAATGAGCAGTTCTTC	CASSPSSYNEQFF
once	TRBD1	TRBV5-1	TRBJ1-3	TGCGCCAGCAGCGGACAGGGGGCCCTGTCGGCGGACACCATATATTTT	CASSGQGALSADTIYF
NA	NA	TRBV5-1	TRBJ1-2	TGCGCCAGCAGCTTGTTTCGGTCTCGGGGGGGAGGCTACACCTTC	CASSLFRSRGGGYTF
NA	NA	TRBV2	TRBJ2-5	TGTGCCAGCAGTGATTGGGCCCAAGAGACCCAGTACTTC	CASSDWAQETQYF
NA	TRBD1	TRBV18	TRBJ2-2	TGTGCCAGCTCACCACCACGTGGGACAGGCTCGAACACCGGGGAGCTGTTTTTT	CASSPPRGTGSNTGELFF
NA	NA	TRBV7-2	TRBJ2-2	TGTGCCAGCAGCTTCGCAGGGTCCGGGGAGCTGTTTTTT	CASSFAGSGELFF
NA	NA	TRBV5-8	TRBJ1-2	TGTGCCAGCAGCCCCGACAGGTCGCAGGGCTACACCTTC	CASSPDRSQGYTF
NA	NA	TRBV4-1	TRBJ2-3	TGCGCCAGCAGCCAAGATCGGGGAGCCCTCGCCACAGATACGCAGTATTTT	CASSQDRGALATDTQYF
NA	TRBD2	TRBV9	TRBJ2-2	TGTGCCAGCAGCGTAGTTAGCGGGGGACTCGGGGAGCTGTTTTTT	CASSVVSGGLGELFF
NA	NA	TRBV19	TRBJ1-1	TGTGCCAGTAGTTCACACAGGGTAGGGAACACTGAAGCTTTCTTT	CASSSHRVGNTEAFF
NA	NA	TRBV25-1	TRBJ1-4	TGTGCCAGCAGACCTTTGGACAGTATTAATGAAAAACTGTTTTTT	CASRPLDSINEKLFF
NA	NA	TRBV7-6	TRBJ1-1	TGTGCCAGCAGCGCCGGGAACACTGAAGCTTTCTTT	CASSAGNTEAFF
NA	TRBD1	TRBV7-9	TRBJ1-1	TGTGCCAGCAGCACGACGGACAGGGGTCACACTGAAGCTTTCTTT	CASSTTDRGHTEAFF
NA	NA	TRBV5-6	TRBJ1-5	TGTGCCAGCAGCTTGGGTGTTCCGACCGGGAATTATCAGCCCCAGCATTTT	CASSLGVPTGNYQPQHF
NA	TRBD1	TRBV7-2	TRBJ2-7	TGTGCCAGCAGCTTAAACTTGGGACAGGGGATCGGCGAGCAGTACTTC	CASSLNLGQGIGEQYF
NA	NA	TRBV11-2	TRBJ2-3	TGTGCCAGCAGCTTAGGGGGGGGCACAGATACGCAGTATTTT	CASSLGGGTDTQYF
NA	TRBD1	TRBV19	TRBJ1-2	TGTGCCAGTACTGCGGGACAGCAGAACTATGGCTACACCTTC	CASTAGQQNYGYTF
NA	NA	TRBV11-2	TRBJ2-3	TGTGCCAGCAGCCGAGTCACAGATACGCAGTATTTT	CASSRVTDTQYF
NA	TRBD2	TRBV5-1	TRBJ2-1	TGCGCCAGCAGCCCCAGCGGGAGGGATGAGCAGTTCTTC	CASSPSGRDEQFF
once	TRBD2	TRBV7-2	TRBJ2-3	TGTGCCAGCAGCCTAAGGAGCGGGAGTGGGGCGGATACGCAGTATTTT	CASSLRSGSGADTQYF
once	TRBD1	TRBV6-5	TRBJ2-7	TGTGCCAGCAGACCCGGACAGGACTACGAGCAGTACTTC	CASRPGQDYEQYF
once	TRBD1	TRBV27	TRBJ1-4	TGTGCCAGCAGTCCGGGGACAGGCGAAAAACTGTTTTTT	CASSPGTGEKLFF
NA	NA	TRBV2	TRBJ2-4	TGTGCCAGCAAAGAACCAGGCATTCAGTACTTC	CASKEPGIQYF
NA	NA	TRBV30	TRBJ1-5	TGTGCCTGGAGTATCGACAACAATCAGCCCCAGCATTTT	CAWSIDNNQPQHF
NA	NA	TRBV19	TRBJ1-2	TGTGCCAGTAGTTTCCTATTAGGGGTTTCGGGCGGCTACACCTTC	CASSFLLGVSGGYTF
once	TRBD1	TRBV5-4	TRBJ1-1	TGTGCCAGCAGCCCCTCTCACAGGACAGGCACTGAAGCTTTCTTT	CASSPSHRTGTEAFF
NA	NA	TRBV9	TRBJ2-1	TGTGCCAGCGCCCGGCGGCTGACCTACAATGAGCAGTTCTTC	CASARRLTYNEQFF
NA	TRBD2	TRBV27	TRBJ2-3	TGTGCCAGCAGTCAACGGGCAGGGAATCTACGGGGGACTAGCGGGAGATCAGATACGCAGTATTTT	CASSQRAGNLRGTSGRSDTQYF
NA	NA	TRBV18	TRBJ1-1	TGTGCCAGTAAAGCAAACACTGAAGCTTTCTTT	CASKANTEAFF
NA	NA	TRBV10-3	TRBJ1-1	TGTGCCATCAGTGATCAGGGGAACACTGAAGCTTTCTTT	CAISDQGNTEAFF
NA	TRBD1	TRBV18	TRBJ1-1	TGTGCCAGCTCACAGGGTACGGCAGGGGGCGGCACTGAAGCTTTCTTT	CASSQGTAGGGTEAFF
NA	NA	TRBV3-1/TRBV3-2	TRBJ2-1	TGTGCCAGCAGCCCGACGCGGACTACATCCAATGAGCAGTTCTTC	CASSPTRTTSNEQFF
few	NA	TRBV27	TRBJ1-5	TGTGCCAGCAGTTTAGACTGGCTCCAGCCCCAGCATTTT	CASSLDWLQPQHF